These 20 T cell receptor beta chains came from one sample sequenced in a study of monozygotic twins with inflammatory bowel disease. One entry per CDR3 protein, without DNA, is what TCRdb gives after re-calling the 5' RACE reads. The sample totals 350,000 to 400,000 distinct CDR3 sequences. Sequenced sample: blood. Receptors originate from a human donor with ulcerative colitis or Crohn's disease, or a healthy co-twin of an affected twin (not recorded which).

The CDR3 loop is CASGSVAKNIEYF. The chain joins TRBV7-9 to TRBJ2-4. CDR1 is SEHNR and CDR2 is FQNEAQ in the germline V gene (reference sequence). This CDR3 contains 13 residues. Filled out from reference TRBV7-9 and TRBJ2-4, the complete variable domain reads DTGVSQNPRHKITKRGQNVTFRCDPISEHNRLYWYRQTLGQGPEFLTYFQNEAQLEKSRLLSDRFSAERPKGSFSTLEIQRTEQGDSAMYLCASGSVAKNIEYFGAGTRLSVL.

J is TRBJ1-1 and V is TRBV6-2 or TRBV6-3; lacking DNA, the TRBD1 call made by TCRdb goes unchecked. This CDR3 spans 17 amino acids. In germline, CDR1 is MNHEY, CDR2 SVGEGT. Here the CDR3 reads CASSYTPYREGNTEAFF.

The genes are TRBV5-1 and TRBJ2-7; absent DNA, TCRdb's TRBD1 call cannot be checked. CDR1 is SGHRS and CDR2 is YFSETQ in the germline V gene. The CDR3 has 13 amino acids. CDR3 loop: CASSLGQDYEQYF.

The rearrangement links TRBV5-1 to TRBJ2-7. This CDR3 contains 14 residues. Germline CDR1 SGHRS, CDR2 YFSETQ. The CDR3 sequence is CASSLWEKTYEQYF.

This rearrangement joins TRBV29-1 to TRBJ2-1. Germline V lookup: CDR1 SQVTM, CDR2 ANQGSEA. The CDR3 contains 11 residues. The CDR3 is CSVGVGNEQLF.

This chain links TRBV4-1 with TRBJ2-7; as DNA is missing, the TRBD1 call by TCRdb cannot be tested. The CDR3 totals 16 residues. Looked up from germline, CDR1 is MGHRA and CDR2 is YSYEKL. CDR3 sequence reads: CASSQDERTGLREQYF.

The chain couples TRBV20-1 to TRBJ2-5; TCRdb selects TRBD1, and the lack of DNA leaves this call unchecked. Germline V gene sequence: CDR1 DFQATT, CDR2 SNEGSKA (reference sequence). The CDR3 extends over 17 amino acids. CDR3 in amino acids: CSARAYRGDASKETQYF.

The chain carries TRBV18 and TRBJ1-1. This CDR3 spans 12 amino acids. The germline V gene has CDR1 KGHSH and CDR2 LQKENI. CDR3 in amino acids: CASSPRNTEAFF.

The rearrangement joins TRBV4-3 to TRBJ2-1; TCRdb's assignment of TRBD1 cannot be checked, as there is no DNA. In germline, CDR1 is LGHNA, CDR2 YSLEER. The CDR3 is made up of 16 amino acids. CDR3 sequence reads: CASSQAEAGPGNEQFF.

The chain links TRBV7-9 to TRBJ2-1; TCRdb gives TRBD1 as the D gene, but with no DNA this cannot be confirmed. The germline V gene encodes CDR1 SEHNR and CDR2 FQNEAQ (reference sequence). The CDR3 is 16 amino acids. CDR3 protein: CASRATGSGYYNEQFF.

This chain uses TRBV30 with TRBJ2-1; TCRdb calls TRBD2, which cannot be checked without DNA. CDR3 length equals 17 residues. In germline, CDR1 is GTSNPN, CDR2 SVGIG (reference sequence). The CDR3 protein is CAWDTPLAGGQVHEQFF.

This chain connects TRBV7-6 to TRBJ2-2; there is no DNA to check the TCRdb D call of TRBD1. The CDR3 covers 16 residues. Germline CDR1 reads SGHVS; CDR2 reads FNYEAQ. The chain's CDR3 is CASSSRTGRGTGELFF.

The rearrangement links TRBV7-6 to TRBJ2-7; the D gene TCRdb calls, TRBD1, cannot be checked with no DNA. The CDR3 extends over 11 amino acids. Germline CDR1 and CDR2: SGHVS and FNYEAQ. The CDR3 loop reads CASTLGGEQYF.

This chain joins TRBV10-3 and TRBJ2-2; there is no DNA to check the TCRdb D call of TRBD1. In germline, CDR1 is ENHRY, CDR2 SYGVKD. This CDR3 region has 16 residues. This CDR3 is CACRRTGTGNTGELFF.

The chain recombines TRBV24-1 with TRBJ1-2; as DNA is missing, the TRBD1 call by TCRdb cannot be tested. The CDR3 runs to 16 residues. Germline V gene lookup returns CDR1 KGHDR and CDR2 SFDVKD. The CDR3 is CATSGQGDFSNYGYTF.

This chain uses TRBV7-8 with TRBJ2-3. This CDR3 contains 12 residues. Germline V gives CDR1 SGHVS, CDR2 FQNEAQ. The CDR3 region is CASSHGEDTQYF.

V and J are TRBV19 and TRBJ1-1. There are 13 residues in the CDR3. The germline V gene has CDR1 LNHDA and CDR2 SQIVND (reference sequence). The CDR3 loop is CASMWGPSTGAFF. Supplemented by reference TRBV19 and TRBJ1-1, the full variable domain reads DGGITQSPKYLFRKEGQNVTLSCEQNLNHDAMYWYRQDPGQGLRLIYYSQIVNDFQKGDIAEGYSVSREKKESFPLTVTSAQKNPTAFYLCASMWGPSTGAFFGQGTRLTVV.

The chain has TRBV7-2 and TRBJ2-7; as DNA is missing, the TRBD2 call by TCRdb cannot be tested. This CDR3 has 16 residues. The germline CDR1 and CDR2 sequences are SGHTA and FQGNSA. This CDR3 is CASSFSSGGPSYEQYF.

The V gene is TRBV5-1, the J gene TRBJ1-2; lacking DNA, the TRBD1 call made by TCRdb goes unchecked. CDR3 length equals 13 residues. Germline V gene data show CDR1 as SGHRS and CDR2 as YFSETQ. CDR3 sequence: CASIQTATGGYTF.

The chain combines TRBV20-1 with TRBJ1-4. This CDR3 region has 13 residues. Germline CDR1 is DFQATT and CDR2 is SNEGSKA (reference sequence). The chain's CDR3 is CSAREAVNEKLFF.